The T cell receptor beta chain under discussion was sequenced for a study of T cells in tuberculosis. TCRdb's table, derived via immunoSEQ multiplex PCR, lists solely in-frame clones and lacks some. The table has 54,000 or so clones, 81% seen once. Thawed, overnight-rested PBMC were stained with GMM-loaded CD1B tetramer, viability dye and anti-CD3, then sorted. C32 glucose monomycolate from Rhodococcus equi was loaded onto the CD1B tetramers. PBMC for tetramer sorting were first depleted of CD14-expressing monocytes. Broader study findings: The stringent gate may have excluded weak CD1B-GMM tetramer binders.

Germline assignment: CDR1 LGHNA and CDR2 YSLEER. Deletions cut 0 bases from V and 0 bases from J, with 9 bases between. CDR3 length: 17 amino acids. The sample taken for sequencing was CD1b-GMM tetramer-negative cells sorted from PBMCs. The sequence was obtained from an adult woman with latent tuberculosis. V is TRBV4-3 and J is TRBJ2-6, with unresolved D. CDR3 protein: CASSQDFRGSGANVLTF. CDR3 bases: TGCGCCAGCAGCCAAGATTTTAGAGGCTCTGGGGCCAACGTCCTGACTTTC.